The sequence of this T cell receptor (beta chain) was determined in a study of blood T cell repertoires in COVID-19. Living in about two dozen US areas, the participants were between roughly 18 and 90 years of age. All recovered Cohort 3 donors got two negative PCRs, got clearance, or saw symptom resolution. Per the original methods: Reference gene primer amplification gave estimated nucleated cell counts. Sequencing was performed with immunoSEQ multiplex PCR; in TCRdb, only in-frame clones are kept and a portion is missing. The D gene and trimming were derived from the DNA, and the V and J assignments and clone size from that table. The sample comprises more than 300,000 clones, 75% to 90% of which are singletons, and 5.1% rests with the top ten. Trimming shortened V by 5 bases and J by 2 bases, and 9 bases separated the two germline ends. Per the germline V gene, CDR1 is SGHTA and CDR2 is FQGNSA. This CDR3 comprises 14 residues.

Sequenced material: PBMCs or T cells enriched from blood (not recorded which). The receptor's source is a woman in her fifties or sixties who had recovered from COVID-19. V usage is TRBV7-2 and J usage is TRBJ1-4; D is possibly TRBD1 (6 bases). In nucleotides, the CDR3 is TGTGCCAGCAGCACAGGGTTTACTAATGAAAAACTGTTTTTT. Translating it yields CASSTGFTNEKLFF.